The rows below give T cell receptor beta chains drawn from one sample of a study of shared clonotypes between healthy human individuals. Sequenced by immunoSEQ multiplex PCR; TCRdb stores in-frame clones only, minus some. The top ten hold 0.055% to 0.075% of the sample, which has about 520,000 clones, roughly 95% seen once. Sample: naive CD4+ T cells sorted from blood. The receptor set was obtained from a woman aged 25 to 39 in good health. CDR3s include the opening cysteine and the closing phenylalanine or tryptophan. A D gene is named only where the DNA matches it firmly. Size is stated for part of the rows, as once, few or many counts, or as a class when the clone is expanded.

NA	TRBV11-2	TRBD1	TRBJ2-7	CASSARIDRDSYEQYF	TGTGCCAGCAGCGCACGAATAGACAGGGACTCCTACGAGCAGTACTTC
NA	TRBV2	TRBD1	TRBJ1-5	CASSRDRSQPQHF	TGTGCCAGCAGCAGGGACAGATCTCAGCCCCAGCATTTT
NA	TRBV15	NA	TRBJ2-7	CATSRDTVLGPIYEQYF	TGTGCCACCAGCAGAGATACAGTTTTGGGGCCGATCTACGAGCAGTACTTC
NA	TRBV18	NA	TRBJ1-5	CASSPEHASQPQHF	TGTGCCAGCTCACCAGAACACGCCTCGCAGCCCCAGCATTTT
NA	TRBV5-1	NA	TRBJ1-1	CASSPPGAFEAFF	TGCGCCAGCAGTCCACCCGGGGCGTTTGAAGCTTTCTTT
NA	TRBV28	TRBD1	TRBJ2-2	CASRLRDSNTGELFF	TGTGCCAGCCGACTCCGGGACAGCAACACCGGGGAGCTGTTTTTT
NA	TRBV27	TRBD2	TRBJ2-7	CASSITGLAGGPVQYF	TGTGCCAGCAGTATAACGGGACTAGCGGGAGGGCCTGTGCAGTACTTC
NA	TRBV4-1	TRBD1	TRBJ1-2	CASSQGQAKGAYGYTF	TGCGCCAGCAGCCAGGGACAGGCAAAGGGGGCTTATGGCTACACCTTC
once	TRBV6-5	NA	TRBJ1-4	CASGRNRGTNEKLFF	TGTGCCAGCGGGCGGAACCGCGGTACTAATGAAAAACTGTTTTTT
NA	TRBV6-1	TRBD1	TRBJ1-1	CASIWTGGPNTEAFF	TGTGCCAGCATTTGGACAGGGGGCCCGAACACTGAAGCTTTCTTT
NA	TRBV19	NA	TRBJ1-3	CASSMVKRASLSGNTIYF	TGTGCCAGTAGTATGGTCAAGCGGGCTTCACTCTCTGGAAACACCATATATTTT
once	TRBV7-2	TRBD2	TRBJ2-7	CASSRYTSGRAEQYF	TGTGCCAGCAGCCGCTACACTAGCGGGAGGGCCGAGCAGTACTTC
NA	TRBV18	NA	TRBJ2-7	CASSPLAGSSYEQYF	TGTGCCAGCTCACCACTGGCAGGGTCTAGTTACGAGCAGTACTTC
NA	TRBV7-2	NA	TRBJ2-5	CASSSGRTQETQYF	TGTGCCAGCAGCTCCGGACGGACCCAAGAGACCCAGTACTTC
NA	TRBV6-5	NA	TRBJ2-5	CASRGGGRGETQYF	TGTGCCAGCAGGGGGGGAGGACGAGGGGAGACCCAGTACTTC
NA	TRBV18	TRBD2	TRBJ2-6	CASSPGGSGAGANVLTF	TGTGCCAGCTCACCGGGCGGGAGTGGGGCTGGGGCCAACGTCCTGACTTTC
NA	TRBV19	NA	TRBJ2-4	CASSIVPGENIQYF	TGTGCCAGTAGTATAGTCCCAGGGGAGAACATTCAGTACTTC
once	TRBV5-1	NA	TRBJ2-7	CASSFQGSHEQYF	TGCGCCAGCAGTTTCCAGGGTAGTCACGAGCAGTACTTC
NA	TRBV25-1	NA	TRBJ2-1	CASSGQLDNEQFF	TGTGCCAGCAGTGGTCAGCTCGACAATGAGCAGTTCTTC
NA	TRBV27	NA	TRBJ2-7	CASGGPGPTITYEQYF	TGTGCCAGCGGGGGCCCAGGGCCCACTATCACCTACGAGCAGTACTTC
NA	TRBV28	TRBD2	TRBJ2-7	CASSGPLGREGESYEQYF	TGTGCCAGCAGTGGGCCGTTGGGGCGGGAGGGGGAGTCCTACGAGCAGTACTTC
NA	TRBV2	TRBD2	TRBJ2-7	CASNGLAENEQYF	TGTGCCAGCAACGGACTAGCGGAGAACGAGCAGTACTTC
NA	TRBV27	NA	TRBJ2-7	CASSGTSTYEQYF	TGTGCCAGCAGCGGGACGTCCACCTACGAGCAGTACTTC
NA	TRBV5-5	NA	TRBJ2-7	CASTLEGAIGYEQYF	TGTGCCAGCACCCTGGAGGGGGCTATCGGGTACGAGCAGTACTTC
NA	TRBV28	NA	TRBJ2-1	CASRKTSPNEQFF	TGTGCCAGCAGAAAGACTAGTCCCAATGAGCAGTTCTTC
NA	TRBV28	TRBD2	TRBJ2-7	CASSPGGEGFYEQYF	TGTGCCAGCAGTCCAGGAGGGGAGGGTTTTTACGAGCAGTACTTC
NA	TRBV5-1	NA	TRBJ1-5	CASSLSGQIYQPQHF	TGCGCCAGCAGCTTGTCGGGACAAATCTATCAGCCCCAGCATTTT
NA	TRBV7-2	NA	TRBJ1-3	CASSLMSVGPTSGNTIYF	TGTGCCAGCAGCTTAATGAGCGTTGGCCCCACGTCTGGAAACACCATATATTTT
NA	TRBV19	TRBD1	TRBJ1-5	CASSPRWGTGEDFSNQPQHF	TGTGCCAGTAGCCCTAGGTGGGGGACAGGAGAGGACTTCAGCAATCAGCCCCAGCATTTT
NA	TRBV6-1	NA	TRBJ1-5	CASSGQGGQPQHF	TGTGCCAGCAGTGGGCAGGGAGGTCAGCCCCAGCATTTT
NA	TRBV15	NA	TRBJ1-4	CATSSGDSNEKLFF	TGTGCCACCAGTTCCGGAGATAGTAATGAAAAACTGTTTTTT
NA	TRBV27	NA	TRBJ2-4	CASRTSLAKNIQYF	TGTGCCAGCAGGACCAGTCTAGCCAAAAACATTCAGTACTTC
NA	TRBV7-9	TRBD2	TRBJ2-1	CASSDLAGGEQFF	TGTGCCAGCAGCGACCTAGCGGGAGGTGAGCAGTTCTTC
NA	TRBV6-1	NA	TRBJ1-1	CASSRQYPNAEAFF	TGTGCCAGCAGTAGACAATATCCCAACGCTGAAGCTTTCTTT
once	TRBV19	TRBD1	TRBJ1-3	CASSLTGRRTGNTIYF	TGTGCCAGTAGTTTGACAGGGAGGAGGACTGGAAACACCATATATTTT
NA	TRBV28	TRBD2	TRBJ2-5	CASGDGGSQYF	TGTGCCAGCGGGGACGGGGGGAGCCAGTACTTC
NA	TRBV5-6	TRBD1	TRBJ1-2	CASSLQGFGGYTF	TGTGCCAGCAGCTTACAGGGGTTTGGAGGCTACACCTTC
NA	TRBV2	TRBD2	TRBJ2-7	CASILAGVGEQYF	TGTGCCAGCATTCTAGCGGGAGTTGGCGAGCAGTACTTC
NA	TRBV7-8	TRBD2	TRBJ2-7	CASSLGTSGRFYEQYF	TGTGCCAGCAGCTTAGGGACTAGCGGGAGGTTTTACGAGCAGTACTTC
NA	TRBV4-1	NA	TRBJ2-7	CASSQYGGSEQYF	TGCGCCAGCAGCCAATACGGGGGTAGCGAGCAGTACTTC
few	TRBV10-1	NA	TRBJ2-7	CASSAVGTQYF	TGCGCCAGCAGTGCTGTAGGGACGCAGTACTTC
NA	TRBV4-1	TRBD2	TRBJ2-1	CASSQVIAGVRNEQFF	TGCGCCAGCAGCCAGGTCATAGCGGGAGTCCGCAATGAGCAGTTCTTC
NA	TRBV28	NA	TRBJ2-7	CASSLTYAYEQYF	TGTGCCAGCAGTTTAACCTACGCCTACGAGCAGTACTTC
once	TRBV30	NA	TRBJ1-5	CAWTGHGGNQPQHF	TGTGCCTGGACGGGTCACGGGGGCAATCAGCCCCAGCATTTT
NA	TRBV27	NA	TRBJ2-7	CASSWSLPYEQYF	TGTGCCAGCAGTTGGTCGTTACCCTACGAGCAGTACTTC
NA	TRBV6-5	NA	TRBJ2-2	CASRTGYDTGELFF	TGTGCCAGCAGAACAGGGTACGACACCGGGGAGCTGTTTTTT
NA	TRBV18	NA	TRBJ1-3	CASSPRGVHSGNTIYF	TGTGCCAGCTCACCACGGGGGGTTCACTCTGGAAACACCATATATTTT
NA	TRBV4-1	NA	TRBJ2-3	CASSQVRAGLTDTQYF	TGCGCCAGCAGCCAAGTTCGGGCAGGGCTCACAGATACGCAGTATTTT
NA	TRBV15	NA	TRBJ1-4	CATSRDAAVNLGAGEKLFF	TGTGCCACCAGCAGAGATGCGGCAGTAAACTTAGGGGCAGGGGAAAAACTGTTTTTT
NA	TRBV14	TRBD1	TRBJ2-1	CASSQQGAEHYNEQFF	TGTGCCAGCAGCCAACAGGGGGCGGAACACTACAATGAGCAGTTCTTC
NA	TRBV19	NA	TRBJ2-2	CASRFSGPNTGELFF	TGTGCCAGTAGATTTAGCGGACCTAACACCGGGGAGCTGTTTTTT
NA	TRBV7-3	NA	TRBJ2-5	CASSFGPPETQYF	TGTGCCAGCAGCTTTGGCCCCCCAGAGACCCAGTACTTC
NA	TRBV6-1	NA	TRBJ2-3	CASSVLGAPSTDTQYF	TGTGCCAGCAGTGTCCTTGGGGCACCTAGCACAGATACGCAGTATTTT
once	TRBV5-6	NA	TRBJ2-3	CASSRVLAADTQYF	TGTGCCAGCAGCCGAGTCTTGGCAGCAGATACGCAGTATTTT
NA	TRBV28	TRBD1	TRBJ1-4	CASSSQGAEEKLFF	TGTGCCAGCAGTTCCCAGGGGGCGGAGGAAAAACTGTTTTTT
NA	TRBV7-2	NA	TRBJ2-1	CASSKSPARYNEQFF	TGTGCCAGCAGCAAAAGCCCAGCGAGATACAATGAGCAGTTCTTC